This entry is about one TCR beta chain. Its antigen remains unidentified. This entry belongs to a study of graft-versus-host responses after intestinal transplantation. Across the whole study: The transplants performed in recipients were multivisceral, liver-intestinal, or isolated intestinal. Study findings and constraints: Researchers found GvH clones in recipient marrow, and some showed up first in ileum or blood.

CDR3 length: 16 residues. Trimming removed 5 bases from V and 0 bases from J, with 16 bases in between. CDR1 is MGHRA, CDR2 YSYEKL, per germline. Clones were read by immunoSEQ multiplex PCR, and TCRdb kept only the in-frame ones, dropping some. The sample contains approximately 97,000 clones, less than 95% of which appear only once. The sequence came from a human donor who was the organ donor for an intestinal transplant. Material: unstimulated CD8+ T cells sorted from spleen or lymph node cells, obtained before transplant. This chain connects TRBV4-1 to TRBJ1-2; D may be TRBD1 (6 bases). CDR3 nucleotides: TGCGCCAGCAGCTGTTACGGACAGCTATCTAACTATGGCTACACCTTC. Amino acids: CASSCYGQLSNYGYTF.